This T cell receptor beta chain comes out of a study of shared clonotypes between healthy human individuals. Researchers sequenced unsorted PBMC DNA using ten immunoSEQ deep assay plates. Repertoires were generated with immunoSEQ multiplex PCR, while TCRdb's copy carries only in-frame clones and drops some. The sample gives 400,000 to 500,000 clones, 70% to 85% of which show up once; approximately 12% is in the top ten. The V and J ends lost 5 bases and 6 bases respectively, with 13 bases between them. Germline CDR1 and CDR2: MNHEY and SMNVEV (reference sequence). The CDR3 is made up of 14 amino acids. The donor cohort consisted entirely of Caucasian adults residing in Nashville, Tennessee.

V and J are TRBV27 and TRBJ2-2; D could derive from TRBD1 or TRBD2 (5 bases each). This TCR was recovered from a woman aged 40-49 years in good health. Some clones in this sample may be carry-over from other donors' samples. Sequences were obtained from PBMCs. The CDR3 reads CASSNTMGAGELFF. The CDR3 bases are TGTGCCAGCAGTAATACTATGGGGGCCGGGGAGCTGTTTTTT.